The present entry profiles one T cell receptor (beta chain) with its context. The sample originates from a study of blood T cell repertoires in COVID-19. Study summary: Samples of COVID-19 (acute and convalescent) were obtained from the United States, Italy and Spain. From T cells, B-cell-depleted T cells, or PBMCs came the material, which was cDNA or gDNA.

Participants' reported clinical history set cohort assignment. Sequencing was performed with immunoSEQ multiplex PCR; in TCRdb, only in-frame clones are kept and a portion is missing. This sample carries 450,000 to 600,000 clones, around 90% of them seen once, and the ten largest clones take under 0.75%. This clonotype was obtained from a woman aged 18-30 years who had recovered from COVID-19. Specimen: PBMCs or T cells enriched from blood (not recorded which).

CDR3 coding DNA: TGTGCCAGCTCACTGAGGACGCTCGGGGGGGCGACCTACAATGAGCAGTTCTTC. Residues: CASSLRTLGGATYNEQFF. The genes are TRBV18 and TRBJ2-1; TRBD2 matches at 8 bases. The length of the CDR3 is 18 residues. V lost 4 bases to trimming and J lost 2 bases; unmatched junction nucleotides: 13. CDR1 and CDR2 from the germline V gene are KGHSH and LQKENI. Full variable domain (remainder filled in from reference TRBV18 and TRBJ2-1): NAGVMQNPRHLVRRRGQEARLRCSPMKGHSHVYWYRQLPEEGLKFMVYLQKENIIDESGMPKERFSAEFPKEGPSILRIQQVVRGDSAAYFCASSLRTLGGATYNEQFFGPGTRLTVL.